Listed below are T cell receptor beta chains from one sample, sequenced in a study of T-cell memory formation after mild COVID-19. TCRdb ran MiXCR on the 5' RACE reads and lists one entry per CDR3 protein. This repertoire shows about 240,000 distinct CDR3 sequences, 8.5% to 9.5% found once; its top ten account for roughly a fifth. Specimen: PBMCs or a T cell subset sorted from them (not recorded which). The receptors come from a man between 18 and 35 years old who had mild COVID-19 (a few samples of this study predate the infection). Cell type and time point are not known. Each CDR3 is given with its conserved first and last residue. The D gene is left open where the match is weak. Only some rows state a clone size, as once, few, many or a class for expanded clones.

15	TRBD1	TRBV5-1	TRBJ2-2	many	TGCGCCAGCAGCTTGATGGGACAGGGAACCGGGGAGCTGTTTTTT	CASSLMGQGTGELFF
15	NA	TRBV7-9	TRBJ2-1	NA	TGTGCCAGCAGCTTCCCGCCCCGGTTGGGAAATGAGCAGTTCTTC	CASSFPPRLGNEQFF
16	TRBD1	TRBV27	TRBJ2-3	NA	TGTGCCAGCAGTTTAGCCGGGACAGGGGCAGGAGATACGCAGTATTTT	CASSLAGTGAGDTQYF
15	NA	TRBV16	TRBJ1-6	few	TGTGCCAGCAGTCTAGATCAGGATTATAATTCACCCCTCCACTTT	CASSLDQDYNSPLHF
15	NA	TRBV29-1	TRBJ2-2	NA	TGCAGCGTTGAGCTGTTAGGGCGCGATACCGGGGAGCTGTTTTTT	CSVELLGRDTGELFF
17	NA	TRBV24-1	TRBJ2-4	NA	TGTGCCACCAGTGATTCGGGGGCAGGGAATGCCAAAAACATTCAGTACTTC	CATSDSGAGNAKNIQYF
13	NA	TRBV7-2	TRBJ1-5	few	TGTGCCAGCAGTGGACAGAGGGATCAGCCCCAGCATTTT	CASSGQRDQPQHF
16	TRBD1	TRBV27	TRBJ2-7	NA	TGTGCCAGCAGTACCCGAACAGGGGGGCGCTCCTACGAGCAGTACTTC	CASSTRTGGRSYEQYF
14	TRBD2	TRBV20-1	TRBJ2-2	NA	TGCAGTGCTGGGAGCGGGGGGGCGGCCGGGGAGCTGTTTTTT	CSAGSGGAAGELFF
14	NA	TRBV5-1	TRBJ2-5	few	TGCGCCAGCAGCGACCGCAGACGGCGAGAGACCCAGTACTTC	CASSDRRRRETQYF
14	TRBD1	TRBV7-2	TRBJ2-1	few	TGTGCCAGCAGCTCGGACAGGGGGCGGGTTGAGCAGTTCTTC	CASSSDRGRVEQFF
16	NA	TRBV10-3	TRBJ2-7	NA	TGTGCCATCAGCGATACCCGACAGCAATCTAGGTACGAGCAGTACTTC	CAISDTRQQSRYEQYF
16	TRBD2	TRBV2	TRBJ2-3	few	TGTGCCAGCAGTGAACGGCGGGGGGGAGGCACAGATACGCAGTATTTT	CASSERRGGGTDTQYF
16	NA	TRBV13	TRBJ2-2	few	TGTGCCAGCAGCGAGCCTCAGGGTGGAGACACCGGGGAGCTGTTTTTT	CASSEPQGGDTGELFF
13	NA	TRBV5-1	TRBJ2-2	many	TGCGCCAGCAGCCCCCAAGGGTCGGGGGAGCTGTTTTTT	CASSPQGSGELFF
14	NA	TRBV7-6	TRBJ1-2	NA	TGTGCCAGCAGCGAATCTGGGGGGGCAAATGGCTACACCTTC	CASSESGGANGYTF